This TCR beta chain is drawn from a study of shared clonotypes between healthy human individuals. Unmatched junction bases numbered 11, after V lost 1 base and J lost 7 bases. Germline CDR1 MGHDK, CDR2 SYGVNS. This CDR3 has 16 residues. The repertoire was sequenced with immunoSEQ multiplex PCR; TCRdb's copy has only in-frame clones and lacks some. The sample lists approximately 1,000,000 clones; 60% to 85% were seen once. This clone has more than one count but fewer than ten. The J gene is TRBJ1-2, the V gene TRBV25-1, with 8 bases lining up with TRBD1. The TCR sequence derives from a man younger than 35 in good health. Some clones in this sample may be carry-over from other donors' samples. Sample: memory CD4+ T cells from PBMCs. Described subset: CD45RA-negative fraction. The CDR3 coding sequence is TGTGCCAGCAGTGAATTCGACCGGACAGGGACCGCTGGCTACACCTTC. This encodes CASSEFDRTGTAGYTF.